Shown below are 24 T cell receptor beta chains from a single sample sequenced in a study of T cell repertoires and Cas9 in healthy adults. Sequenced by immunoSEQ multiplex PCR; TCRdb stores in-frame clones only, minus some. The table lists tens of thousands of clones, 85% to 95% of them singletons. The sequencing sample was made of CD4+ effector T cells (CD127+, CD25-, CD137-, CD154-) from PBMCs; culture status not recorded. All receptors derive from a human donor in good health.

J is TRBJ1-6 and V is TRBV19; 9 bases line up with TRBD1. The trim removed 5 bases at V and 7 bases at J, leaving 9 bases unmatched. The CDR3 is 16 amino acids. Germline lookup yields CDR1 LNHDA and CDR2 SQIVND (reference sequence). CDR3 in amino acids: CASSLLGGQGNSPLHF. DNA of the CDR3: TGTGCCAGTAGTCTCCTTGGCGGACAGGGGAATTCACCCCTCCACTTT.

This chain connects TRBV5-6 to TRBJ2-4; 7 bases fit TRBD1. In germline, CDR1 is SGHDT, CDR2 YYEEEE. J was trimmed by 1 base and V by 4 bases; bases with no gene match: 5. The CDR3 loop spans 15 amino acids. The CDR3 coding sequence is TGTGCCAGCAGCAAAGGGGGCGTTGCCAAAAACATTCAGTACTTC. Translation gives CASSKGGVAKNIQYF.

In the case of this clone: This CDR3 is missing its conserved last phenylalanine or tryptophan, likely due to a read error. This sequence joins TRBV19 and TRBJ1-2; D not resolved. The germline V gene encodes CDR1 LNHDA and CDR2 SQIVND (reference sequence). Trimming removed 3 bases at V and 5 bases at J, with 10 bases between. The CDR3 has 13 residues. The CDR3 loop is CASSMGTTYGYTL. As DNA, the CDR3 is TGTGCCAGTAGTATGGGCACGACATATGGCTACACCCTC.

The chain carries TRBV6-6 and TRBJ2-3; D gene ambiguous. Per germline, CDR1 MNHNY and CDR2 SVGAGI (reference sequence). The V and J ends lost 6 bases and 5 bases respectively, with 21 bases between them. CDR3 length: 16 amino acids. The CDR3 reads CASRTAKTTWGDTQYF. The CDR3 DNA sequence: TGTGCCAGCAGAACTGCTAAAACCACTTGGGGAGATACGCAGTATTTT.

The V call is TRBV25-1, the J call TRBJ1-2; a possible D gene is TRBD1 (6 bases). Germline CDR1 reads MGHDK; CDR2 reads SYGVNS. The CDR3 contains 14 residues. V was shortened by 1 base and J by 5 bases, with 11 bases between the two germline ends. The CDR3 DNA reads as TGTGCCAGCAGTGAATCGCTAACAGGGTATGGCTACACCTTC. Translated, it gives CASSESLTGYGYTF.

The V and J genes are TRBV7-2 and TRBJ1-2; the D is unclear. CDR3 length: 14 residues. Looked up from germline, CDR1 is SGHTA and CDR2 is FQGNSA. The germline V and J ends were trimmed by 2 bases and 7 bases, with 14 bases remaining between them. The CDR3 loop is CASSLYEGTGGYTF. DNA of the CDR3: TGTGCCAGCAGCTTATACGAAGGCACGGGTGGCTACACCTTC.

This clone was observed a single time. The genes are TRBV7-2 and TRBJ2-2; 10 bases align to TRBD2. Germline trimming cut 1 base from V and 10 bases from J; bases unmatched to any gene: 6. Germline V gene sequence: CDR1 SGHTA, CDR2 FQGNSA. The length of the CDR3 is 15 residues. The CDR3 protein is CASSLGLAGAAELFF. CDR3 DNA sequence: TGTGCCAGCAGCTTAGGGCTAGCGGGGGCCGCGGAGCTGTTTTTT.

J is TRBJ1-1 and V is TRBV6-6; D not resolved. The CDR3 spans 14 residues. From germline, CDR1 is MNHNY and CDR2 SVGAGI (reference sequence). Trimming took off 0 bases at V and 3 bases at J, with 8 bases between the two ends. This CDR3 reads CASSYSTGDTEAFF. CDR3 bases: TGTGCCAGCAGTTACTCGACTGGGGACACTGAAGCTTTCTTT.

V gene TRBV15 combines with J gene TRBJ2-2, with D unresolved. V was clipped by 1 base and J by 3 bases, with 6 bases between them. Germline V CDR1 and CDR2: LNHNV, YYDKDF (reference sequence). This CDR3 is 14 amino acids long. The CDR3 sequence: CATSRAVDTGELFF. Written as DNA, the CDR3 is TGTGCCACCAGCAGAGCGGTAGACACCGGGGAGCTGTTTTTT.

This chain uses TRBV5-8 with TRBJ1-2, with TRBD1 matching 7 bases. The ends lost 7 bases at V and 4 bases at J; junction bases unmatched: 13. The CDR3 totals 15 residues. Germline V gene sequence: CDR1 SGHTS, CDR2 YDEGEE. The CDR3 region has the DNA TGTGCCAGCTCAAAGGAGGCGGGACAGCTCTATGGCTACACCTTC. Encoded protein: CASSKEAGQLYGYTF. The whole variable domain, filled in from reference TRBV5-8 and TRBJ1-2, reads EAGVTQSPTHLIKTRGQQATLRCSPISGHTSVYWYQQALGLGLQFLLWYDEGEERNRGNFPPRFSGRQFPNYSSELNVNALELEDSALYLCASSKEAGQLYGYTFGSGTRLTVV.

The V call is TRBV15, the J call TRBJ2-3; perhaps D is TRBD1 or TRBD2 (5 bases each). V shed 0 bases and J shed 6 bases, with 19 bases lying between them. This CDR3 region has 17 residues. CDR1 is LNHNV, CDR2 YYDKDF, per germline (reference sequence). In nucleotides, the CDR3 is TGTGCCACCAGCAGAGATCGCGGGTCGAACGGGACCGATACGCAGTATTTT. Translating it yields CATSRDRGSNGTDTQYF.

The chain recombines TRBV2 with TRBJ2-3, with 9 nucleotides matching TRBD2. This CDR3 is built from 15 residues. Germline V CDR1 and CDR2: SNHLY, FYNNEI. V gave up 6 bases and J gave up 4 bases; unmatched junction bases: 8. In DNA, the CDR3 is TGTGCCAGCAGCCCTAGCGGGATCGGCTCAGATACGCAGTATTTT. It translates to CASSPSGIGSDTQYF.

This clone occurred once. The J gene is TRBJ2-4, the V gene TRBV12-5; 11 bases align to TRBD2. J was trimmed by 8 bases and V by 5 bases; bases with no gene match: 2. The germline CDR1 and CDR2 sequences are LGHNT and FRNRAP. The CDR3 has 13 residues. The CDR3 loop reads CASGLAGGDIQYF. As DNA, the CDR3 is TGTGCTAGTGGTCTAGCGGGGGGTGACATTCAGTACTTC. The full variable domain, in which reference TRBV12-5 and TRBJ2-4 provide the parts outside the CDR3, is DARVTQTPRHKVTEMGQEVTMRCQPILGHNTVFWYRQTMMQGLELLAYFRNRAPLDDSGMPKDRFSAEMPDATLATLKIQPSEPRDSAVYFCASGLAGGDIQYFGAGTRLSVL.

The rearrangement uses TRBV9 and TRBJ1-3; 9 nucleotides line up with TRBD1. J lost 9 bases, V lost 3 bases, and 10 bases had no gene match. CDR3 length: 15 residues. Germline V gene lookup returns CDR1 SGDLS and CDR2 YYNGEE. CDR3 in amino acids: CASSAAVGQGGTIYF. The CDR3 region has the DNA TGTGCCAGCAGCGCTGCCGTGGGACAGGGTGGCACCATATATTTT.

The chain recombines TRBV28 with TRBJ1-2, with TRBD1 matching 9 bases. Germline V gene sequence: CDR1 MDHEN, CDR2 SYDVKM. The CDR3 extends over 14 amino acids. V lost 11 bases and J lost 8; bases outside the gene matches: 15. The CDR3 spells CASTKGITGGGYTF. DNA of the CDR3: TGTGCCTCCACAAAGGGGATTACAGGGGGCGGCTACACCTTC.

The chain uses TRBV30 and TRBJ1-1; no clear D. The CDR3 spans 13 residues. The V gene's germline CDR1 is GTSNPN and CDR2 SVGIG (reference sequence). The V end was cut by 4 bases, the J end by 2 bases, with 11 bases between. This CDR3 reads CAWIKETNTEAFF. In DNA, the CDR3 is TGTGCCTGGATAAAGGAAACCAACACTGAAGCTTTCTTT.

CDR3 nucleotide sequence: TGTGCCAGCAGTTACACCCAGGGCCCGCGGGAAGCTTTCTTT. Amino acids: CASSYTQGPREAFF. The J gene is TRBJ1-1, the V gene TRBV6-5; D perhaps matches TRBD1 (5 bases). Germline V lookup: CDR1 MNHEY, CDR2 SVGAGI. Trimming shortened V by 2 bases and J by 8 bases, and 15 bases separated the two germline ends. This CDR3 region has 14 residues.

The chain uses TRBV6-4 and TRBJ1-6; a weak D match, TRBD1 (6 bases). The CDR3 is 16 residues long. Germline V CDR1 and CDR2: MRHNA, SNTAGT. Trimming shortened V by 6 bases and J by 4 bases, and 16 bases separated the two germline ends. Written as DNA, the CDR3 is TGTGCCAGCAGCGAAACCGGGGGCTGGTATAATTCACCCCTCCACTTT. It codes for CASSETGGWYNSPLHF.

The chain uses TRBV29-1 and TRBJ1-3; possible D gene TRBD1, 5 bases. There are 14 residues in the CDR3. The V and J ends lost 5 bases and 0 bases respectively, with 11 bases between them. The V gene's germline CDR1 is SQVTM and CDR2 ANQGSEA. The CDR3 region has the DNA TGCAGCGTTCGCGGGGGGAACTCTGGAAACACCATATATTTT. This gives the protein CSVRGGNSGNTIYF.

This chain connects TRBV18 to TRBJ2-2; 8 positions match TRBD1. The CDR3 contains 15 residues. Germline CDR1 reads KGHSH; CDR2 reads LQKENI. The J segment lost 0 bases and the V segment lost 3 bases, leaving 0 bases of the junction unmatched. The CDR3 coding sequence is TGTGCCAGCTCACCGGGACAGGCGAACACCGGGGAGCTGTTTTTT. Translating it yields CASSPGQANTGELFF.

The V and J genes are TRBV5-4 and TRBJ2-3; D tentatively fits TRBD1 or TRBD2 (5 bases each). The V end was cut by 0 bases, the J end by 6 bases, with 17 bases between. This CDR3 has 16 residues. Germline values: CDR1 SGHNT, CDR2 YYREEE (reference sequence). CDR3 bases: TGTGCCAGCAGCTTGGCCGGTCTAACCGGGGCGGATACGCAGTATTTT. It specifies CASSLAGLTGADTQYF.

This rearrangement joins TRBV5-5 to TRBJ2-2, with D uncertain. V was trimmed by 1 base and J by 0 bases, leaving 4 bases between them. Germline CDR1 is SGHKS and CDR2 is YYEKEE (reference sequence). This CDR3 contains 14 residues. The CDR3 loop reads CASSLQANTGELFF. Written as DNA, the CDR3 is TGTGCCAGCAGCTTGCAGGCGAACACCGGGGAGCTGTTTTTT.

V usage is TRBV27 and J usage is TRBJ2-7, with 7 bases identical to TRBD1. Losses at the gene ends were 4 bases for V and 2 bases for J; bases not matched to a gene: 17. CDR1 and CDR2 (germline): MNHEY, SMNVEV (reference sequence). The CDR3 length is 18 residues. For the CDR3, the DNA is TGTGCCAGCAGTTCATACCCACCTAGGGCAGGGGGAACCTACGAGCAGTACTTC. Protein: CASSSYPPRAGGTYEQYF.

The chain joins TRBV14 to TRBJ1-2; 9 bases match TRBD1. Trimming took 3 bases from V and 7 from J; bases not matched to a gene: 6. Germline-derived CDR1 and CDR2 are SGHDN and FVKESK. The CDR3 consists of 14 residues. The CDR3 protein is CASSQDRGQSGYTF. The CDR3 coding sequence is TGTGCCAGCAGCCAGGACAGGGGACAGTCTGGCTACACCTTC.